Reported below is one T cell receptor beta chain. The data derive from a study of T cells expressing NK-cell markers. The CDR3 is 14 amino acids. Germline values: CDR1 SNHLY, CDR2 FYNNEI. TCRdb reprocessed the 5' RACE reads and keeps a single row for each CDR3 protein, giving no DNA. The data show around 260,000 distinct CDR3 sequences, and the top ten clones hold about 4%. Input material: blood T cells: a sorted CD56 or NKG2C T cell subset, CD4+ or CD8+ T cells, or bulk PBMC T cells (not recorded which). J is TRBJ1-1 and V is TRBV2; TCRdb picks TRBD1, but there is no DNA to check that call. This TCR came from a woman between 18 and 70 years old in good health. CDR3 residues: CADSGGRSLTEAFF.